The table lists the clone carrying this T cell receptor beta chain with a count of one. The sample originates from a study of T cells in Graves' hyperthyroidism and ophthalmopathy. V shed 6 bases and J 5 bases; nucleotides not matched to a gene: 8. The length of the CDR3 is 14 residues. The germline CDR1 and CDR2 sequences are SNHLY and FYNNEI. Amplified TCR beta CDR3 regions came from RNA transcripts. With the HTBI primer set, the TCR CDR3 went through a first round of RT-PCR. Each CDR3 protein gets one entry after TCRdb re-called the multiplex PCR reads with MiXCR. The sample shows 600,000 or so distinct CDR3 sequences, 46% of them seen only once.

Material: peripheral blood or thyroid tissue (not recorded which). The TCR originated in a woman aged 18-29 years with Graves' hyperthyroidism. The V and J genes are TRBV2 and TRBJ2-5; the match to TRBD2 covers 8 bases. CDR3: CASRDPSSGETQYF. Written as DNA, the CDR3 is TGTGCCAGCAGAGATCCATCTAGCGGGGAGACCCAGTACTTC.